A single TCR beta chain is shown here with its context. Its antigen is not identified. The data were produced by immunoSEQ multiplex PCR, yet TCRdb's version contains in-frame clones alone and is incomplete. The sample includes under 150,000 clones, less than 95% of them seen just once. This CDR3 comprises 15 residues. Germline V gene lookup returns CDR1 MNHEY and CDR2 SVGAGI. V shed 5 bases and J 2 bases; nucleotides not matched to a gene: 5. The sample belongs to a study of graft-versus-host responses after intestinal transplantation. Study conclusions and caveats: Some GvH clones appeared in ileal mucosa or blood before recipient bone marrow. The study found high graft-versus-host to host-versus-graft clonal ratios in allografts of patients with graft-donor T cell macrochimerism.

The receptor comes from a human donor who received an intestinal transplant. The genes are TRBV6-5 and TRBJ2-4; TRBD1 matches 8 bases. Material: unstimulated CD4+ T cells sorted from spleen or lymph node cells, obtained before intestinal transplant. The CDR3 protein is CASSPDRGSKNIQYF. The CDR3 nucleotides read TGTGCCAGCAGTCCCGACAGGGGATCCAAAAACATTCAGTACTTC.